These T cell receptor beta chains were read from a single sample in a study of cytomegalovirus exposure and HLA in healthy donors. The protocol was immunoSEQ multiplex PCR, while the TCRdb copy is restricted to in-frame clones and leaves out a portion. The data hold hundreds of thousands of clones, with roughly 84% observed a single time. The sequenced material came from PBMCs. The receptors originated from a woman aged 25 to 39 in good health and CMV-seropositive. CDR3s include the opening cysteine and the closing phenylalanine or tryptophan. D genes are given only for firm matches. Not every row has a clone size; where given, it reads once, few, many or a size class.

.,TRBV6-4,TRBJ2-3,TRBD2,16,CASSEGSGKGTDTQYF,TGTGCCAGCAGTGAGGGTAGCGGGAAAGGCACAGATACGCAGTATTTT
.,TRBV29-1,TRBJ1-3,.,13,CSVETGSGNTIYF,TGCAGCGTTGAAACAGGGTCTGGAAACACCATATATTTT
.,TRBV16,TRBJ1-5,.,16,CASSQSTGRSNQPQHF,TGTGCCAGCAGCCAATCCACAGGTCGAAGCAATCAGCCCCAGCATTTT
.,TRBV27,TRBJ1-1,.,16,CASSIHRVLMNTEAFF,TGTGCCAGCAGTATCCACAGGGTACTCATGAACACTGAAGCTTTCTTT
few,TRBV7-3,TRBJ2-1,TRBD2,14,CASSLEREGDEQFF,TGTGCCAGCAGCTTAGAGCGGGAGGGCGATGAGCAGTTCTTC
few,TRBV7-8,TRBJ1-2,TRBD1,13,CASSDRTGFGYTF,TGTGCCAGCAGCGACCGGACAGGTTTCGGCTACACCTTC
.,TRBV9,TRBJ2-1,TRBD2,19,CASSALAGGPPSSYNEQFF,TGTGCCAGCAGCGCTCTAGCGGGAGGGCCTCCTAGCTCCTACAATGAGCAGTTCTTC
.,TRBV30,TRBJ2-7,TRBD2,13,CAWSPGGPYEQYF,TGTGCCTGGAGCCCGGGAGGGCCCTACGAGCAGTACTTC
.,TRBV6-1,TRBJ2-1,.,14,CASNTRDVINEQFF,TGTGCCAGCAACACCCGGGATGTGATCAATGAGCAGTTCTTC
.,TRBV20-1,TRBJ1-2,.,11,CSARAGGGYTF,TGCAGTGCTAGAGCAGGAGGTGGCTACACCTTC
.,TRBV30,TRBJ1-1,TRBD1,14,CAWSGRTGNTEAFF,TGTGCCTGGAGTGGACGGACAGGGAACACTGAAGCTTTCTTT
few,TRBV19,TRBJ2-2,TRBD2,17,CASSSGLVGGITGELFF,TGTGCCAGTAGTTCGGGACTAGTGGGAGGTATCACCGGGGAGCTGTTTTTT
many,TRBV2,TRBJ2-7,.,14,CASTLRDSLYEQYF,TGTGCCAGCACTTTACGGGACTCCCTCTACGAGCAGTACTTC
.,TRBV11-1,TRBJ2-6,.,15,CASSYDSSGANVLTF,TGTGCCAGCAGCTACGACAGCTCTGGGGCCAACGTCCTGACTTTC
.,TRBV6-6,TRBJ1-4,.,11,CASNKNEKLFF,TGTGCCAGCAATAAAAACGAAAAACTGTTTTTT
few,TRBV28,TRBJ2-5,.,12,CASSFSSETQYF,TGTGCCAGCAGTTTTTCGAGTGAGACCCAGTACTTC
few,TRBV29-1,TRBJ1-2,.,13,CSVEPSIGYGYTF,TGCAGCGTTGAGCCCTCCATAGGTTATGGCTACACCTTC
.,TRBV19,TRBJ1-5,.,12,CASSIASLPQHF,TGTGCCAGTAGTATAGCCAGCCTACCCCAGCATTTT
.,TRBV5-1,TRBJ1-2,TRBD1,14,CASSSGQGNYGYTF,TGCGCCAGCAGCTCAGGACAGGGCAACTATGGCTACACCTTC
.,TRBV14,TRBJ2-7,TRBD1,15,CASSLGTGGAYEQYF,TGTGCCAGCAGCCTGGGGACAGGGGGGGCCTACGAGCAGTACTTC
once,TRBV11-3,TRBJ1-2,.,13,CASSLGEGDGYTF,TGTGCCAGCAGCTTAGGGGAGGGTGATGGCTACACCTTC
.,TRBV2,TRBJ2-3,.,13,CASSAPFTDTQYF,TGTGCCAGCAGTGCCCCCTTCACAGATACGCAGTATTTT
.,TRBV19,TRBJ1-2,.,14,CASSTGEGIYGYTF,TGTGCCAGTAGTACAGGGGAAGGAATCTATGGCTACACCTTC
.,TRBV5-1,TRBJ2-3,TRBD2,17,CASSRGLAGGPTDTQYF,TGCGCCAGCAGCAGGGGACTAGCGGGAGGGCCGACAGATACGCAGTATTTT
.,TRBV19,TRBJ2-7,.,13,CASSITGTYEQYF,TGTGCCAGTAGTATTACAGGGACCTACGAGCAGTACTTC
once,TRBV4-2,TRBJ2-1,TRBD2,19,CASSLQPGFLAGDRNEQFF,TGTGCCAGCAGCCTCCAGCCGGGGTTCCTAGCGGGAGATCGCAATGAGCAGTTCTTC
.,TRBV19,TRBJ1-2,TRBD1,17,CASSTTIQGAVRYGYTF,TGTGCCAGTAGTACCACGATACAGGGGGCGGTACGGTATGGCTACACCTTC
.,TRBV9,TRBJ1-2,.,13,CASSSTGPFGYTF,TGTGCCAGCAGCTCTACGGGACCATTTGGCTACACCTTC
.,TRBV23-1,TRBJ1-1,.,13,CATMGGEGTEAFF,TGCGCCACGATGGGGGGGGAGGGAACTGAAGCTTTCTTT
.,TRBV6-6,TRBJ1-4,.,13,CASSYSTNEKLFF,TGTGCCAGCAGTTACTCAACTAATGAAAAACTGTTTTTT
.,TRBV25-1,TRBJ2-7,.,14,CASNVEGGGNEQYF,TGTGCCAGCAATGTTGAAGGGGGAGGCAACGAGCAGTACTTC
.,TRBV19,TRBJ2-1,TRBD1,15,CASSIGDRGQSEQFF,TGTGCCAGTAGTATTGGGGACAGGGGGCAGAGTGAGCAGTTCTTC
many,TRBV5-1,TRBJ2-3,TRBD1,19,CASTPSPGTVSQRTDTQYF,TGCGCCAGCACCCCCTCCCCCGGGACAGTTTCCCAACGCACAGATACGCAGTATTTT
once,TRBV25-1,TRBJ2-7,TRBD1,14,CASSSGTGSYEQYF,TGTGCCAGCAGCTCCGGGACAGGGTCCTACGAGCAGTACTTC
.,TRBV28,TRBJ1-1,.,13,CASSSSRNTEAFF,TGTGCCAGCAGTTCCTCAAGGAACACTGAAGCTTTCTTT
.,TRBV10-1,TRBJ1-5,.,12,CASSESDQPQHF,TGCGCCAGCAGTGAGTCCGATCAGCCCCAGCATTTT
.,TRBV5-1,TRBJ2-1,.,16,CASSFQDRALLNEQFF,TGCGCCAGCAGCTTCCAGGATCGTGCGCTTCTCAATGAGCAGTTCTTC
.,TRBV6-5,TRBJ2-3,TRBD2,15,CASRPPGLAGVRQYF,TGTGCCAGCAGACCTCCGGGACTAGCGGGAGTGCGGCAGTATTTT
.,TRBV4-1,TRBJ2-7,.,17,CASSQDWRQGGGYEQYF,TGCGCCAGCAGCCAAGATTGGAGGCAGGGTGGGGGATACGAGCAGTACTTC
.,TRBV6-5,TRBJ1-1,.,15,CASSLVSGPNTEAFF,TGTGCCAGCAGTCTCGTTTCGGGGCCGAACACTGAAGCTTTCTTT
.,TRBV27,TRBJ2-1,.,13,CASNHLYGNEQFF,TGTGCCAGCAACCACCTCTACGGCAATGAGCAGTTCTTC
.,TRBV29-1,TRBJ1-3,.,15,CSGSGGGPNGNTIYF,TGCAGCGGGTCCGGCGGGGGACCTAACGGAAACACCATATATTTT
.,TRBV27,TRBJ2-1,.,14,CASRGFLRSNEQFF,TGTGCCTCCCGGGGATTTTTGAGGTCCAATGAGCAGTTCTTC
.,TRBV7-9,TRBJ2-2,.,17,CASSSTGNVGNTGELFF,TGTGCCAGCAGCTCAACAGGGAATGTAGGAAACACCGGGGAGCTGTTTTTT
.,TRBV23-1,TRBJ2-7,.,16,CASSQSKGGFDPEQYF,TGCGCCAGCAGTCAATCGAAAGGAGGGTTCGACCCCGAGCAGTACTTC
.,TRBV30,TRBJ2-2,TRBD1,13,CAWDRGGLGELFF,TGTGCCTGGGACAGGGGAGGACTCGGGGAGCTGTTTTTT
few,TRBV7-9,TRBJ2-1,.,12,CASSERTYEQFF,TGTGCCAGCAGCGAACGGACCTATGAGCAGTTCTTC